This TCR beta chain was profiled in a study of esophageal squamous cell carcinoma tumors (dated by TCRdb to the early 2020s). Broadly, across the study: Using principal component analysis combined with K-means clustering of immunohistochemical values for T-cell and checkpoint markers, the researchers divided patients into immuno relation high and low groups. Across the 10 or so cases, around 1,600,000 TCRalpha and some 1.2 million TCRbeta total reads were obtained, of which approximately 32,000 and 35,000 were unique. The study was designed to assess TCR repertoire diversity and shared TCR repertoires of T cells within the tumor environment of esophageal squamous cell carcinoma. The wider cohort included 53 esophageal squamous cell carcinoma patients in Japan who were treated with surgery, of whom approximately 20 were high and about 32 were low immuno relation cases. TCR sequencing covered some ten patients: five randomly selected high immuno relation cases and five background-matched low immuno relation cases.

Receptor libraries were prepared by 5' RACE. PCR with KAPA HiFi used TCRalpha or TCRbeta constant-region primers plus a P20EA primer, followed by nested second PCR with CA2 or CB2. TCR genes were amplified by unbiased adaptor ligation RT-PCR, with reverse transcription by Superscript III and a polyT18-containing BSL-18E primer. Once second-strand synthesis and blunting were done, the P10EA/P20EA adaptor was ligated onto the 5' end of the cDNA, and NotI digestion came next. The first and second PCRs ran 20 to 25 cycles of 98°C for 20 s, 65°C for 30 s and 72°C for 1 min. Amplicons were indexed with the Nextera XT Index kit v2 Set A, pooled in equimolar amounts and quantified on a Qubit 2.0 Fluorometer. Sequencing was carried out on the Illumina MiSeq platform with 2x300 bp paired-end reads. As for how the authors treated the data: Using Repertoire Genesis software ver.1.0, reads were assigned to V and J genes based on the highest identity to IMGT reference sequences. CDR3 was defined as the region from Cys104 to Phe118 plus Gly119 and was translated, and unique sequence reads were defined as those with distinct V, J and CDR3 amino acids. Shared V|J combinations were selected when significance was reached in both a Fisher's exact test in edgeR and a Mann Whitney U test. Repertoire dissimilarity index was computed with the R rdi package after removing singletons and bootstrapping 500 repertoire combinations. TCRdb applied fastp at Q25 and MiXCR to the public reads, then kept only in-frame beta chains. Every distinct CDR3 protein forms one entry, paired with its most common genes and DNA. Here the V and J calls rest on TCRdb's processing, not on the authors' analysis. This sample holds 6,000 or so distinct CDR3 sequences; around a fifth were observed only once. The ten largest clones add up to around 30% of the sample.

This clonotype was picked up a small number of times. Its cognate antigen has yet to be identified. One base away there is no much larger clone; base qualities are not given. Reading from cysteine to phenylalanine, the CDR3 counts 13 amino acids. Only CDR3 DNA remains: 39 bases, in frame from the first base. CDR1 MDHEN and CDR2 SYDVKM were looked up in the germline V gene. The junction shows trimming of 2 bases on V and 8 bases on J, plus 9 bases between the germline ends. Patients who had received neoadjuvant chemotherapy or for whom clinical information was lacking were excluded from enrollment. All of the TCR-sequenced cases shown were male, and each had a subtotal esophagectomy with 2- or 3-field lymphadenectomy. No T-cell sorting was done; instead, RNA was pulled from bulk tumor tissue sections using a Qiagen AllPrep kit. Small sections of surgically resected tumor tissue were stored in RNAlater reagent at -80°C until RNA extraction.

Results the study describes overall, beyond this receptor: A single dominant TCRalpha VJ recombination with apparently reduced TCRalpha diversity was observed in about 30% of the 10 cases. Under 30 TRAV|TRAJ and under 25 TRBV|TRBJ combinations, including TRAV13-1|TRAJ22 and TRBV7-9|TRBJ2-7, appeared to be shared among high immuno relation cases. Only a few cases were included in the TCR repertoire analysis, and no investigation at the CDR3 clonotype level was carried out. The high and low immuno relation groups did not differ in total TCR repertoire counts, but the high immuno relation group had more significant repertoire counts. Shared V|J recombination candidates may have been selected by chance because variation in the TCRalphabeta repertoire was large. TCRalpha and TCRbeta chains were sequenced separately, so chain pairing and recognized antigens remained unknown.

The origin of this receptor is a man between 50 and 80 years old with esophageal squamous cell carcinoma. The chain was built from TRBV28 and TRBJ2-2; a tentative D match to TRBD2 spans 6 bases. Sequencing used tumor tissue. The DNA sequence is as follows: TGTGCCAGCAGTTTAACGGGAGAGGGGGAGCTGTTTTTT. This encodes CASSLTGEGELFF.